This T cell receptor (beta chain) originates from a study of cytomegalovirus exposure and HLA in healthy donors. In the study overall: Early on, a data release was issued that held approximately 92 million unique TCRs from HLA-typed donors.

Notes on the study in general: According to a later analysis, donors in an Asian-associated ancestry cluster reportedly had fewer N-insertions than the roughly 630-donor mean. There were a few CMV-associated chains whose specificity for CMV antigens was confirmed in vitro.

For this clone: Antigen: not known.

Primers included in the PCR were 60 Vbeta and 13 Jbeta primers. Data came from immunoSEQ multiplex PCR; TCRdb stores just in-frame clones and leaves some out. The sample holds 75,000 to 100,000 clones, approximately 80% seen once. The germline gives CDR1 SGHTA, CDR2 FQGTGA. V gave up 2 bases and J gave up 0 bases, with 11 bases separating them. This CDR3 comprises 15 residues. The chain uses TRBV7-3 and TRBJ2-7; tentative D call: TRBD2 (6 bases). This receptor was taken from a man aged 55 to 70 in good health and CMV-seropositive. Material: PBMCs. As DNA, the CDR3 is TGTGCCAGCAGCTTAGGGGGGATTCACTCCTACGAGCAGTACTTC. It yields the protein CASSLGGIHSYEQYF.